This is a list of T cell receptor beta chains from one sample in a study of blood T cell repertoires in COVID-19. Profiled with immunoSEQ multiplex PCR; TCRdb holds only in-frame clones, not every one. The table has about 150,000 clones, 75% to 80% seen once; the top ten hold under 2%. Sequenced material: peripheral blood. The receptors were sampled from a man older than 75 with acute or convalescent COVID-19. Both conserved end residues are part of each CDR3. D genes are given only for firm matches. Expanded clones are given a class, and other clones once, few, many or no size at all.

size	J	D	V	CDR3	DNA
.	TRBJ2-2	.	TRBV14	CASSQDIRAGTGELFF	TGTGCCAGCAGCCAAGATATCAGGGCCGGGACCGGGGAGCTGTTTTTT
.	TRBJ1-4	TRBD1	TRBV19	CASRRTGTNEKLFF	TGTGCCAGTAGAAGGACAGGGACGAATGAAAAACTGTTTTTT
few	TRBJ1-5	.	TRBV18	CASSPGHQQPQHF	TGTGCCAGCTCACCGGGCCATCAACAGCCCCAGCATTTT
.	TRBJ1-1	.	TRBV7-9	CASSLAEGPAFF	TGTGCCAGCAGCTTAGCGGAGGGGCCAGCTTTCTTT
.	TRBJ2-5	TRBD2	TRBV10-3	CATTSGGQETQYF	TGTGCCACTACGAGCGGGGGTCAAGAGACCCAGTACTTC
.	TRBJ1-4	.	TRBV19	CASSIIPGNEKLFF	TGTGCCAGTAGTATAATCCCCGGTAATGAAAAACTGTTTTTT
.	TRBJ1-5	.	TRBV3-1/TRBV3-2	CASSPGGAISNQPQHF	TGTGCCAGCAGCCCCGGGGGGGCGATTAGCAATCAGCCCCAGCATTTT
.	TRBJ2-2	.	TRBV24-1	CATSDPGPGELFF	TGTGCCACCAGTGATCCGGGTCCCGGGGAGCTGTTTTTT
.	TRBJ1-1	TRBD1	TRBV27	CASSFYRDRGLMNTEAFF	TGTGCCAGCAGTTTCTACCGGGACAGGGGACTCATGAACACTGAAGCTTTCTTT
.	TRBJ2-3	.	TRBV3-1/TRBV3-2	CASSPRAGTDTQYF	TGTGCCAGCAGCCCACGCGCGGGCACAGATACGCAGTATTTT